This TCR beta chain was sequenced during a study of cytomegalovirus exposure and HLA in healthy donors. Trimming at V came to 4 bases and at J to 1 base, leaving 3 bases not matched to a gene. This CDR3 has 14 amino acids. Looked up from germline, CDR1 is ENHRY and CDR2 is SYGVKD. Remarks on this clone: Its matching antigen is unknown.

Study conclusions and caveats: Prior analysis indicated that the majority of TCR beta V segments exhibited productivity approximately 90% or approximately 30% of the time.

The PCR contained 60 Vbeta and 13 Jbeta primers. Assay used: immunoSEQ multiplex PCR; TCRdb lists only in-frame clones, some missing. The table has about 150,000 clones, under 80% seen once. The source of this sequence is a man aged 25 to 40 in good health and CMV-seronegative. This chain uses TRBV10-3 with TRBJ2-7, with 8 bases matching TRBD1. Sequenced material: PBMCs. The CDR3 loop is CAISGGDRSYEQYF. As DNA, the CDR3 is TGTGCCATCAGTGGAGGGGACAGGTCCTACGAGCAGTACTTC.